This T cell receptor beta chain was identified during a study of blood T cells in healthy people across ages. The use of a sample-barcoded 5' primer and a J-beta primer mix characterized a second PCR of about 6 to 11 cycles. MiXCR was run by TCRdb on the 5' RACE reads, yielding one entry per CDR3 protein. The sample lists roughly 680,000 distinct CDR3 sequences; 45% to 60% were seen once. With 1 base clipped from V and 1 base from J, the junction kept 4 bases outside the gene matches. Per the germline V gene, CDR1 is SQVTM and CDR2 is ANQGSEA. The CDR3 totals 15 residues. This clonotype was obtained from a woman of 80 years or more in good health. Sequenced material: blood. The J gene is TRBJ2-7, the V gene TRBV29-1, with 10 bases aligning to TRBD1. For the CDR3, the DNA is TGCAGCGTTGAAGGGGACAGGGGACAATCCTACGAGCAGTACTTC. It is translated as CSVEGDRGQSYEQYF.